The present entry profiles one T cell receptor beta chain with its context. The protocol was immunoSEQ multiplex PCR, while the TCRdb copy is restricted to in-frame clones and leaves out a portion. The sample shows about 1.1 million clones, around 82% of them seen only once. The data were taken from a study of shared clonotypes between healthy human individuals. V gave up 11 bases and J gave up 2 bases, with 12 bases separating them. The V gene's germline CDR1 is SEHNR and CDR2 FQNEAQ (reference sequence). This CDR3 has 13 amino acids. V gene TRBV7-9 combines with J gene TRBJ2-2; the D call may be TRBD1 or TRBD2 (5 bases each). Sequences were obtained from memory CD4+ T cells from PBMCs. Subset described: CD45RA-negative fraction. The receptor was isolated from a man aged 18 to 30 in good health. Some clones in this sample may be carry-over from other donors' samples. CDR3 nucleotide sequence: TGTGCCGGGGGACGGGAAAACACCGGGGAGCTGTTTTTT. Protein: CAGGRENTGELFF.